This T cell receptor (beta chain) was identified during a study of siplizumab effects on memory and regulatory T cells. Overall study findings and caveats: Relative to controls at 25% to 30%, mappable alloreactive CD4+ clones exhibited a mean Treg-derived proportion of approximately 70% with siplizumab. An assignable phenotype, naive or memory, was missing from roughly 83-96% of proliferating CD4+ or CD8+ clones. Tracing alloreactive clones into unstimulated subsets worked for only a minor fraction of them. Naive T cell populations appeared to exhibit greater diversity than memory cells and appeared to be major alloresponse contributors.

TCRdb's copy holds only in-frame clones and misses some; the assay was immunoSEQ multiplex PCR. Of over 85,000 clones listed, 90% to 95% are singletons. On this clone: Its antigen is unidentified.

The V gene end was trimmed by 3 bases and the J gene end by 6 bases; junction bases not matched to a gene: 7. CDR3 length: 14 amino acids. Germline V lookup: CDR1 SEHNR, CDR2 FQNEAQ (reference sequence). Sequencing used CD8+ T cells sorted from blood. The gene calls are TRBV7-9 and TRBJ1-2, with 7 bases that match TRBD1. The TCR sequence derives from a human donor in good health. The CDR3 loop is CASSFLGGGHGYTF. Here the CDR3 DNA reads TGTGCCAGCAGCTTTTTGGGAGGGGGCCATGGCTACACCTTC.